This TCR beta chain was captured by sequencing in a study of control samples from healthy donors and cancer patients. For this clone: The identical CDR3 is also encoded by other nucleotide sequences in the sample.

Germline lookup yields CDR1 SGHNT and CDR2 YYREEE (reference sequence). Trimming removed 4 bases from V and 1 base from J, with 11 bases in between. This CDR3 is built from 14 residues. Sequencing was performed with immunoSEQ multiplex PCR; in TCRdb, only in-frame clones are kept and a portion is missing. The sample comprises about 270,000 clones, approximately 80% of which are singletons, and roughly 13% rests with the top ten. The clonotype was recovered from an older woman with lung cancer. The chain links TRBV5-4 to TRBJ1-1; D is perhaps TRBD1 (5 bases). What was sequenced was PBMCs. CDR3 DNA sequence: TGTGCCAGCAGCCTTGACAGATCGAACACTGAAGCTTTCTTT. Translated: CASSLDRSNTEAFF. Supplemented by reference TRBV5-4 and TRBJ1-1, the full variable domain reads ETGVTQSPTHLIKTRGQQVTLRCSSQSGHNTVSWYQQALGQGPQFIFQYYREEENGRGNFPPRFSGLQFPNYSSELNVNALELDDSALYLCASSLDRSNTEAFFGQGTRLTVV.